This paragraph covers one T cell receptor (beta chain) sequence. This sample was included in a study of T cell responses to AZD1222 COVID-19 vaccine. Assay used: immunoSEQ multiplex PCR; TCRdb lists only in-frame clones, some missing. The data show over 130,000 clones, 91% seen once. From germline, CDR1 is SGHTS and CDR2 YDEGEE. V was clipped by 4 bases and J by 0 bases; unmatched bases: 9. The CDR3 consists of 18 residues. The TCR originated in an adult who received the MenACWY meningococcal vaccine as a control. The chain combines TRBV5-8 with TRBJ1-4; 10 bases align to TRBD1. The sequencing here drew on peripheral blood, taken 28 days after the second dose of the MenACWY control vaccine. In nucleotides, the CDR3 is TGTGCCAGCAGCCGGCGGGACAGGGGACACGCAACTAATGAAAAACTGTTTTTT. Its protein is CASSRRDRGHATNEKLFF.